Listed below are T cell receptor beta chains from one sample, sequenced in a study of shared clonotypes between healthy human individuals. The data were produced by immunoSEQ multiplex PCR, yet TCRdb's version contains in-frame clones alone and is incomplete. The sample holds millions of clones, less than 95% seen once. Material: naive CD8+ T cells sorted from blood. Receptors were obtained from a man younger than 35 in good health. Each CDR3 is given with its conserved first and last residue. Each record gives: J gene, V gene, clone size, D gene, CDR3 DNA, CDR3 protein. D genes are given only for firm matches. Only part of the rows carry a size: once, few, many, or a class if the clone is expanded.

j_call: TRBJ2-1
v_call: TRBV7-9
clone_size: once
d_call: NA
cdr3_nt: TGTGCCAGCAGCTTAAGGCGGTACAGCTCCTACAATGAGCAGTTCTTC
cdr3_aa: CASSLRRYSSYNEQFF

j_call: TRBJ2-7
v_call: TRBV19
clone_size: NA
d_call: NA
cdr3_nt: TGTGCCAGTAGTATTTTCGCAAAAAGCTCCTACGAGCAGTACTTC
cdr3_aa: CASSIFAKSSYEQYF

j_call: TRBJ1-4
v_call: TRBV5-1
clone_size: once
d_call: NA
cdr3_nt: TGCGCCAGCAGCTTGGACGGCTCAACTAATGAAAAACTGTTTTTT
cdr3_aa: CASSLDGSTNEKLFF

j_call: TRBJ1-5
v_call: TRBV4-1
clone_size: NA
d_call: NA
cdr3_nt: TGCGCCAGCAGCCCCCCTCAGGCGGAATATAGCAATCAGCCCCAGCATTTT
cdr3_aa: CASSPPQAEYSNQPQHF

j_call: TRBJ2-5
v_call: TRBV5-8
clone_size: NA
d_call: NA
cdr3_nt: TGTGCCAGCAGCTGGAGGGAGACGGTTGAGACCCAGTACTTC
cdr3_aa: CASSWRETVETQYF

j_call: TRBJ2-1
v_call: TRBV7-9
clone_size: NA
d_call: NA
cdr3_nt: TGTGCCAGCAGCTTAGTAGGGAACAATGAGCAGTTCTTC
cdr3_aa: CASSLVGNNEQFF

j_call: TRBJ2-7
v_call: TRBV18
clone_size: NA
d_call: NA
cdr3_nt: TGTGCCAGCTCACTCCGGGACGGCGGCTTCGAGCAGTACTTC
cdr3_aa: CASSLRDGGFEQYF

j_call: TRBJ1-1
v_call: TRBV6-5
clone_size: NA
d_call: TRBD1
cdr3_nt: TGTGCCAGCAGTAACTCGGGGACAGGGCGCATTGAAGCTTTCTTT
cdr3_aa: CASSNSGTGRIEAFF

j_call: TRBJ2-2
v_call: TRBV29-1
clone_size: NA
d_call: TRBD1
cdr3_nt: TGCAGCGTCGCAAGGACAGGGGGGAACACCGGGGAGCTGTTTTTT
cdr3_aa: CSVARTGGNTGELFF

j_call: TRBJ2-7
v_call: TRBV5-1
clone_size: NA
d_call: NA
cdr3_nt: TGCGCCAGCAGCTGGGGGGACAGCCTCTCCTACGAGCAGTACTTC
cdr3_aa: CASSWGDSLSYEQYF

j_call: TRBJ1-1
v_call: TRBV5-1
clone_size: NA
d_call: NA
cdr3_nt: TGCGCCAGCAGCTTGGAGCAGCTAAGCGGGATGAACACTGAAGCTTTCTTT
cdr3_aa: CASSLEQLSGMNTEAFF

j_call: TRBJ2-5
v_call: TRBV2
clone_size: NA
d_call: NA
cdr3_nt: TGTGCCAGCAGTGAAGCCCCCAGTGGAACAGTAGATAGGGAGACCCAGTACTTC
cdr3_aa: CASSEAPSGTVDRETQYF

j_call: TRBJ2-7
v_call: TRBV28
clone_size: NA
d_call: NA
cdr3_nt: TGTGCCAGCAGTCGAACAGGAGAGTCCTACGAGCAGTACTTC
cdr3_aa: CASSRTGESYEQYF

j_call: TRBJ2-1
v_call: TRBV6-5
clone_size: NA
d_call: TRBD2
cdr3_nt: TGTGCCAGCAGTTTATTAGTGGGACTATCCTCCAATGAGCAGTTCTTC
cdr3_aa: CASSLLVGLSSNEQFF